The entry below gives a single TCR beta chain sequence along with its context. What it binds is unknown. This PCR relied on a set of 60 Vbeta primers and 13 Jbeta primers. TCRdb keeps only in-frame clones here, not all; method: immunoSEQ multiplex PCR. The data show roughly 160,000 clones, about 85% seen once. This sample was included in a study of cytomegalovirus exposure and HLA in healthy donors. Study outcomes and limitations: The likely origin of a cluster of highly shared sequence variants was a sequencing artifact. On later analysis, the bulk of CMV-associated TCR beta chains appeared to be HLA-restricted.

Germline V gene sequence: CDR1 SGHNT, CDR2 YYREEE (reference sequence). The CDR3 length is 16 residues. V was pared by 0 bases and J by 5 bases, with 7 bases of the junction left unmatched. This clonotype originated in a man between 25 and 39 years old in good health and CMV-seropositive. This rearrangement joins TRBV5-4 to TRBJ2-5; 10 nucleotides match TRBD2. Specimen: PBMCs. CDR3 DNA: TGTGCCAGCAGCTTGGGGCTAGCGGGAGCAGCGGAGACCCAGTACTTC. Its protein is CASSLGLAGAAETQYF.